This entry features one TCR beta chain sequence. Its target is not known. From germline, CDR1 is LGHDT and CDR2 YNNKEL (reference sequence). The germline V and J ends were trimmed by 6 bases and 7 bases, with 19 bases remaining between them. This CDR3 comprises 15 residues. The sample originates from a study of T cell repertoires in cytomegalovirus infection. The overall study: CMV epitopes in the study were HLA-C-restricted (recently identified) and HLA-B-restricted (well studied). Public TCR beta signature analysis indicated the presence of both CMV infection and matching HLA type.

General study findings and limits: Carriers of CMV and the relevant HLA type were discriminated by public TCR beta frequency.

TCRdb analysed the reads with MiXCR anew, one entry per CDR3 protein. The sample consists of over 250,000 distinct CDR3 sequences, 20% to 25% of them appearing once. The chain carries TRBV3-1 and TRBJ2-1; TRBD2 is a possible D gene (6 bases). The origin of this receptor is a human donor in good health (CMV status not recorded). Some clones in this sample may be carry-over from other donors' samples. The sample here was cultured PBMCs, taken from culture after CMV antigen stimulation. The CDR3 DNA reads TGTGCCAGCAGTCAGCGATTCACGGGGGTGAATGAGCAGTTCTTC. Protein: CASSQRFTGVNEQFF.